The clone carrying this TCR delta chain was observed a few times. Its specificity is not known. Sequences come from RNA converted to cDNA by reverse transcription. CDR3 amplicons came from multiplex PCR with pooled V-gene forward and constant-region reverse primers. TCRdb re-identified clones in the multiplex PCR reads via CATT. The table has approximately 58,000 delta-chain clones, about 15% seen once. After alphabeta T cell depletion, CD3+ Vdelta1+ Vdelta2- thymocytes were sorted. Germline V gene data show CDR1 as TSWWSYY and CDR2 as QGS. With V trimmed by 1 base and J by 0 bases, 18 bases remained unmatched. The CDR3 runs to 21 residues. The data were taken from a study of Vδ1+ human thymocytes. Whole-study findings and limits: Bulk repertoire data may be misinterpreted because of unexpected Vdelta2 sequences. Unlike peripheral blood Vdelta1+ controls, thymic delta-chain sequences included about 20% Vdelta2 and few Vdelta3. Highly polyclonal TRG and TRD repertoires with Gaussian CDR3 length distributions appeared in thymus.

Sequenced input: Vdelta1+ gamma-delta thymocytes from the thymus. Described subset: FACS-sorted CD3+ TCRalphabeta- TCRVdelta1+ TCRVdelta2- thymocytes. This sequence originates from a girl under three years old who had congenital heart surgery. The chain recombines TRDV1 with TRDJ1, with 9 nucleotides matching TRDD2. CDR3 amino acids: CALGEPLPTSLGRIYTDKLIF. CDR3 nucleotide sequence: TGTGCTCTTGGGGAACCCCTTCCTACGTCATTGGGGCGGATTTACACCGATAAACTCATCTTT.